This T cell receptor beta chain was recovered during a study of shared clonotypes between healthy human individuals. Looking at the study overall: Three plates were used per donor for CD4 naive, three for CD4 memory, two for CD8 naive and one for CD8 memory. Overall study findings and caveats: Among a few donors, roughly 5% of naive CD4 clonotypes were found in common. Limited genetic and exposure-history diversity came from having few donors.

Remarks on this clone: The antigen is undetermined.

Replicate PCRs for sorted subsets used around 200 ng DNA; this equaled 25,000 to 35,000 T cell genomes. Profiling relied on immunoSEQ multiplex PCR, and the TCRdb table lists in-frame clones only, not all of them. The data show 850,000 to 1,200,000 clones, with around four fifths seen just once and about 1.5% held by the top ten. Sequencing input: memory CD4+ T cells sorted from blood. Subset described: CD45RA-negative fraction. The TCR comes from a man aged 18 to 35 in good health.

The CDR3 coding sequence is TGTGCCAGCAGCCCCGGGGGGGCGGGAGGCACAGATACGCAGTATTTT. It specifies CASSPGGAGGTDTQYF. The chain employs TRBV7-2 and TRBJ2-3; 8 positions agree with TRBD2. The trim removed 5 bases at V and 1 base at J, leaving 8 bases unmatched. The CDR3 sequence is 16 residues long. Germline V gene data show CDR1 as SGHTA and CDR2 as FQGNSA.